Below, one T cell receptor beta chain is given with its context. Its antigen is undetermined. Different DNA sequences within this sample yield the same CDR3. The record originates from a study of OX40 agonist ivuxolimab in advanced cancers. Study-level results: The investigators did not determine what antigen specificity the expanded peripheral T cells had. The mean number of expanded clones was higher in CD8+ T cells than in CD4+.

V trimming: 0 bases; J trimming: 7 bases; junction bases outside the gene matches: 3. CDR1 and CDR2 from the germline V gene are SGHRS and YFSETQ. The CDR3 contains 14 residues. Clones were read by immunoSEQ multiplex PCR, and TCRdb kept only the in-frame ones, dropping some. The repertoire has 72,000 or so clones, 80% of them found once; the top ten carry around 1.3%. The chain links TRBV5-1 to TRBJ2-1; 8 bases match TRBD2. The sequence derives from an adult with an advanced solid tumor such as melanoma, head and neck, liver or kidney cancer. This sample comprised CD4+ or CD8+ T cells sorted from blood, obtained in a trial of the OX40 agonist ivuxolimab. Here the CDR3 reads CASSLVPGGNEQFF. CDR3 bases: TGCGCCAGCAGCTTGGTGCCGGGGGGGAATGAGCAGTTCTTC.